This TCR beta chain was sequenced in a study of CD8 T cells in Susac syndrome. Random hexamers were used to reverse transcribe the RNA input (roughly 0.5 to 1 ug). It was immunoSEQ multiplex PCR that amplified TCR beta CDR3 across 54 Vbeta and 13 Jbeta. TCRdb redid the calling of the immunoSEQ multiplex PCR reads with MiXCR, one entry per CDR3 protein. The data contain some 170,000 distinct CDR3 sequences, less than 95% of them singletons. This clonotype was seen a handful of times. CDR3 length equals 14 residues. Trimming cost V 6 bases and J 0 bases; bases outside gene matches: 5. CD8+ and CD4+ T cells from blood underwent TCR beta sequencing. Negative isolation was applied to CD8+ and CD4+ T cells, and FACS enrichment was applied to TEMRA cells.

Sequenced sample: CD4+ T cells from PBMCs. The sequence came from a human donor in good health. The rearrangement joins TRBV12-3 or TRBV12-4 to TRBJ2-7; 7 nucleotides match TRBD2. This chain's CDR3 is CASSQRDSSYEQYF. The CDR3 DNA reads TGTGCCAGCAGCCAGCGGGATTCCTCCTACGAGCAGTACTTC.